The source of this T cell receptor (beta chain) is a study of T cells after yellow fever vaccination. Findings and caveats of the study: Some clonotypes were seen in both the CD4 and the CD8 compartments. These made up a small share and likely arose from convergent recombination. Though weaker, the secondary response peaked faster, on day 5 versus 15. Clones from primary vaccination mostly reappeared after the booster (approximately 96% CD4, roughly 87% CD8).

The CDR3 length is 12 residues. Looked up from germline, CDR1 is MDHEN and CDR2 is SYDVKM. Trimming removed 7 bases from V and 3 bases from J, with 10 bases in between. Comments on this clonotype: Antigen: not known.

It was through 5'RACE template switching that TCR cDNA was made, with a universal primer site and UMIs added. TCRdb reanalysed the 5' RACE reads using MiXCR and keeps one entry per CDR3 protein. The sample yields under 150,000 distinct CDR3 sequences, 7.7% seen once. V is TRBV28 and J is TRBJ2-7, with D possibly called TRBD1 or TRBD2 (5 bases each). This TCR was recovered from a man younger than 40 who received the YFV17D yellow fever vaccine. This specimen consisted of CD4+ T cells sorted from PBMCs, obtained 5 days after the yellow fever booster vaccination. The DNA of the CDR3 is TGTGCCAGCAAATTGGGGGTCTACGAGCAGTACTTC. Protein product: CASKLGVYEQYF.